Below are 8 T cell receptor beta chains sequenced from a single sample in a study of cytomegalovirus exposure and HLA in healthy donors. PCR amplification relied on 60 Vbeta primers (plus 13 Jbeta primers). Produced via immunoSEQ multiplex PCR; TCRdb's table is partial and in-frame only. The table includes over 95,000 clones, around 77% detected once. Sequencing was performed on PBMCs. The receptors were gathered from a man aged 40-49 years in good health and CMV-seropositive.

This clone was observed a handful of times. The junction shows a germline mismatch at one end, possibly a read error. The DNA for the CDR3 is TGCGCCAGCAGCCAAGATGGACACTCTGGGGCCAACGTCCTGACTTTC. Residues: CASSQDGHSGANVLTF. This chain uses TRBV7-9 with TRBJ2-6; tentative D call: TRBD1 (5 bases). CDR3 length: 16 amino acids. The germline gives CDR1 SEHNR, CDR2 FQNEAQ (reference sequence).

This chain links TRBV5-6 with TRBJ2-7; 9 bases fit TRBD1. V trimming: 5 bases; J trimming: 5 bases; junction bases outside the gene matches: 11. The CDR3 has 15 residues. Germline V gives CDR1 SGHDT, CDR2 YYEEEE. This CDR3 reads CASRKPGQGFDEQYF. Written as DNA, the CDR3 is TGTGCCAGCAGAAAACCGGGACAGGGTTTCGACGAGCAGTACTTC.

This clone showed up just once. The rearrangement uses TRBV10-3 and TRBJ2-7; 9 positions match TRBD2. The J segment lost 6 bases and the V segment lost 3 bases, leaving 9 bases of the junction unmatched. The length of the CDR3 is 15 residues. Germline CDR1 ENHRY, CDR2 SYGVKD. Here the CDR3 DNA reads TGTGCCATCAGTGAAAGGCTAGCGGGGTTAGTCGAGCAGTACTTC. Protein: CAISERLAGLVEQYF.

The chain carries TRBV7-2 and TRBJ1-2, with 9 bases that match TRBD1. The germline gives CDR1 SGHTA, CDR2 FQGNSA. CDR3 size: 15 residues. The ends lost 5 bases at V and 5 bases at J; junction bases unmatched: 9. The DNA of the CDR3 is TGTGCCAGCAGCCCTACCGCAGGACAGGGGTATGGCTACACCTTC. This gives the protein CASSPTAGQGYGYTF.

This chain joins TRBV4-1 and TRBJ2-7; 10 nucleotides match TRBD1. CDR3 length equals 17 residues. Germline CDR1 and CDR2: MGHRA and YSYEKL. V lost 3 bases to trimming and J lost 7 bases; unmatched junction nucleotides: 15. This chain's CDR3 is CASSHGFRDRGPSEQYF. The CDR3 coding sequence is TGCGCCAGCAGCCACGGCTTCCGGGACAGGGGACCGTCTGAGCAGTACTTC.

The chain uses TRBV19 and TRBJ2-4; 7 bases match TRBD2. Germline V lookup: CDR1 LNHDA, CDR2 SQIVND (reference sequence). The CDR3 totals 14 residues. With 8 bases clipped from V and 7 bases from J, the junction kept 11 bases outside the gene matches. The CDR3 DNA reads TGTGCCAGTTGTTACGCGGGGGATGGGAACATTCAGTACTTC. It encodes CASCYAGDGNIQYF. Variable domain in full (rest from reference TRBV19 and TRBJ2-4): DGGITQSPKYLFRKEGQNVTLSCEQNLNHDAMYWYRQDPGQGLRLIYYSQIVNDFQKGDIAEGYSVSREKKESFPLTVTSAQKNPTAFYLCASCYAGDGNIQYFGAGTRLSVL.

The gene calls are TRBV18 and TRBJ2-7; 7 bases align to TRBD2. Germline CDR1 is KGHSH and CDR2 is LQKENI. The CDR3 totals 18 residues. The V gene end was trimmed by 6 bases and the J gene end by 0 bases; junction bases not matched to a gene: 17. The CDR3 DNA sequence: TGTGCCAGCTCTCTTCGAACCATTACAGGCGGGAGCTCCTACGAGCAGTACTTC. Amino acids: CASSLRTITGGSSYEQYF.

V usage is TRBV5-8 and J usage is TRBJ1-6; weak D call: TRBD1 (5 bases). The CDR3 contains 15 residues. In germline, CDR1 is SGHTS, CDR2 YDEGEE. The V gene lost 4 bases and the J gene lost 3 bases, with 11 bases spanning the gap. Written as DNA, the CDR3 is TGTGCCAGCAGCGATAAGACAGACTATAATTCACCCCTCCACTTT. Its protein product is CASSDKTDYNSPLHF.